Listed here are 30 T cell receptor beta chains from one sample, sequenced in a study of T cells in Graves' hyperthyroidism and ophthalmopathy. There were TCR beta CDR3 regions amplified from RNA transcripts. In the first-round RT-PCR of the TCR CDR3, the HTBI primer set was used. TCRdb itself ran the multiplex PCR reads through MiXCR, one entry per CDR3 protein. This table has a few hundred thousand distinct CDR3 sequences, approximately 15% appearing once. Source material: blood. The receptors were sampled from a woman under 30 with Graves' hyperthyroidism.

This clonotype has ten or more counts. The chain employs TRBV29-1 and TRBJ2-5; D is ambiguous. Germline V lookup: CDR1 SQVTM, CDR2 ANQGSEA. The CDR3 extends over 12 amino acids. Deletions cut 3 bases from V and 4 bases from J, with 9 bases between. In DNA, the CDR3 is TGCAGCGTTGAGGTAGCAGGAGAGACCCAGTACTTC. Translated, it gives CSVEVAGETQYF.

This sequence joins TRBV19 and TRBJ2-1; the match to TRBD1 covers 8 bases. CDR3 length: 16 amino acids. Germline-derived CDR1 and CDR2 are LNHDA and SQIVND (reference sequence). After removal of 4 bases from V and 8 bases from J, the junction contained 13 bases not matched to a gene. The CDR3 sequence: CASSKAQGALIDEQFF. The CDR3 DNA is TGTGCCAGTAGTAAAGCGCAGGGGGCGTTAATCGATGAGCAGTTCTTC.

The CDR3 bases are TGCAGTGCTAGAGATCCAACAGATACGCAGTATTTT. Translation: CSARDPTDTQYF. The chain combines TRBV20-1 with TRBJ2-3; D not resolved. Germline values: CDR1 DFQATT, CDR2 SNEGSKA (reference sequence). The V end lost 0 bases, the J end lost 3 bases, and 4 bases lay between the germline ends. This CDR3 has 12 amino acids.

This clonotype was counted many times. The rearrangement links TRBV5-1 to TRBJ2-7, with 7 bases fitting TRBD1. The CDR3 consists of 14 residues. Germline V lookup: CDR1 SGHRS, CDR2 YFSETQ. V shed 0 bases, J shed 6 bases, and the junction held 6 bases outside the gene matches. CDR3 sequence: CASSLGQGVGEQYF. CDR3 DNA: TGCGCCAGCAGCTTGGGACAGGGTGTCGGCGAGCAGTACTTC.

The chain couples TRBV18 to TRBJ2-5; D unresolved. The CDR3 runs to 17 residues. The V and J ends lost 2 bases and 3 bases respectively, with 19 bases between them. CDR1 is KGHSH and CDR2 is LQKENI in the germline V gene. The CDR3 spells CASSPNPQLIKKETQYF. The CDR3 bases are TGTGCCAGCTCACCAAACCCCCAGTTGATTAAAAAAGAGACCCAGTACTTC.

This clonotype was counted many times. The V and J genes are TRBV20-1 and TRBJ2-1, with TRBD2 as a possible D gene (6 bases). With 5 bases removed from V and 4 bases from J, the gap between germline ends came to 24 bases. This CDR3 comprises 17 residues. Germline loops: CDR1 DFQATT, CDR2 SNEGSKA (reference sequence). The CDR3 reads CSALTRGKRGLYNEQFF. In DNA, the CDR3 is TGCAGTGCTCTGACTAGAGGAAAACGAGGGCTTTACAATGAGCAGTTCTTC.

This clonotype has ten or more counts. The rearrangement uses TRBV20-1 and TRBJ1-2; tentative D call: TRBD1 (5 bases). CDR1 is DFQATT, CDR2 SNEGSKA, per germline (reference sequence). The CDR3 spans 15 residues. The V gene lost 1 base and the J gene lost 5 bases, with 17 bases spanning the gap. CDR3: CSARGSEGSSYGYTF. The CDR3 DNA is TGCAGTGCTAGAGGGTCGGAGGGGAGCTCGTATGGCTACACCTTC.

This clonotype was counted ten times or more. The chain has TRBV20-1 and TRBJ2-1; the match to TRBD2 covers 7 bases. V lost 6 bases to trimming and J lost 4 bases; unmatched junction nucleotides: 9. This CDR3 is built from 14 residues. Germline-derived CDR1 and CDR2 are DFQATT and SNEGSKA (reference sequence). CDR3 region: CSAPLAEGYNEQFF. Here the CDR3 DNA reads TGCAGTGCCCCCCTAGCGGAGGGATACAATGAGCAGTTCTTC.

This clonotype was detected only a few times. The chain combines TRBV20-1 with TRBJ2-2, with D tentatively TRBD2 (5 bases). The germline V and J ends were trimmed by 3 bases and 0 bases, with 11 bases remaining between them. CDR1 DFQATT and CDR2 SNEGSKA come from the germline V gene (reference sequence). The CDR3 runs to 15 residues. The CDR3 loop reads CSASDGMSNTGELFF. In DNA, the CDR3 is TGCAGTGCTAGCGACGGGATGTCGAACACCGGGGAGCTGTTTTTT.

This clonotype was observed many times. CDR3 coding DNA: TGTGCCATCATGGTGGGACTAGCGGGAGCTGAGCAGTTCTTC. Its translation: CAIMVGLAGAEQFF. J is TRBJ2-1 and V is TRBV10-3; 14 bases line up with TRBD2. V shed 7 bases and J 9 bases; nucleotides not matched to a gene: 5. Germline-derived CDR1 and CDR2 are ENHRY and SYGVKD. CDR3 length: 14 residues.

This clonotype came up many times. This chain links TRBV18 with TRBJ2-3; 8 bases are shared with TRBD1. The V gene's germline CDR1 is KGHSH and CDR2 LQKENI. J was trimmed by 3 bases and V by 10 bases; bases with no gene match: 9. CDR3 length: 14 residues. CDR3 protein: CANTPDRETDTQYF. CDR3 nucleotides: TGTGCCAACACCCCGGACAGGGAAACAGATACGCAGTATTTT.

J is TRBJ1-2 and V is TRBV20-1, with 7 bases aligning to TRBD1. The junction had 10 bases not matched to a gene; V was cut back by 5 bases and J by 7 bases. The CDR3 has 13 residues. The germline V gene has CDR1 DFQATT and CDR2 SNEGSKA (reference sequence). DNA for the CDR3: TGCAGTGCTGGCCCGACAGGGATTGGTGGCTACACCTTC. The encoded protein is CSAGPTGIGGYTF.

Only a few counts were recorded for this clonotype. V gene TRBV2 combines with J gene TRBJ1-1; a weak D match, TRBD1 (5 bases). The V and J ends lost 6 bases and 4 bases respectively, with 9 bases between them. Germline loops: CDR1 SNHLY, CDR2 FYNNEI. CDR3 size: 12 residues. The CDR3 is CASRVGGTEAFF. The DNA of the CDR3 is TGTGCCAGCAGAGTGGGGGGCACTGAAGCTTTCTTT.

This clonotype occurred many times. The V gene is TRBV29-1, the J gene TRBJ1-1; D possibly corresponds to TRBD1 (5 bases). This CDR3 comprises 13 residues. CDR1 is SQVTM, CDR2 ANQGSEA, per germline. V lost 6 bases to trimming and J lost 4 bases, with 15 bases between them. The CDR3 DNA reads as TGCAGCGTCCTGGGTTGGGGGGGCACTGAAGCTTTCTTT. It yields the protein CSVLGWGGTEAFF.

This clonotype has only a few counts. The chain has TRBV5-5 and TRBJ1-2; D unresolved. V lost 3 bases and J 3 bases, leaving 15 bases between the germline ends. The CDR3 loop spans 15 amino acids. From germline, CDR1 is SGHKS and CDR2 YYEKEE (reference sequence). The CDR3: CASSWRPRWDYGYTF. For the CDR3, the DNA is TGTGCCAGCAGCTGGAGGCCACGCTGGGACTATGGCTACACCTTC.

There are many counts of this clonotype. The rearrangement joins TRBV5-5 to TRBJ2-7; D gene ambiguous. The CDR3 totals 13 residues. Deletions cut 4 bases from V and 0 bases from J, with 8 bases between. Germline CDR1 is SGHKS and CDR2 is YYEKEE (reference sequence). The CDR3 DNA is TGTGCCAGCAGCCAAACTCCCTCCTACGAGCAGTACGTC. Translation: CASSQTPSYEQYV.

The table lists this clonotype with many counts. V is TRBV24-1 and J is TRBJ1-2, with D maybe TRBD1 (5 bases). CDR1 and CDR2 (germline): KGHDR, SFDVKD. The CDR3 length is 13 residues. Trimming left V 1 base short and J 7 bases short, with 9 bases between. The chain's CDR3 is CATSDFKGSGYTF. CDR3 bases: TGTGCCACCAGTGATTTTAAGGGGAGTGGCTACACCTTC.

This clonotype was counted ten times or more. The rearrangement joins TRBV3-1 to TRBJ1-5, with a weak D call TRBD1 (5 bases). The V end was cut by 2 bases, the J end by 3 bases, with 11 bases between. The CDR3 runs 15 residues. Germline V gene lookup returns CDR1 LGHDT and CDR2 YNNKEL (reference sequence). The CDR3: CASSQTGGYNQPQHF. In nucleotides, the CDR3 is TGTGCCAGCAGCCAAACGGGGGGATACAATCAGCCCCAGCATTTT.

This clonotype was detected ten times or more. This rearrangement joins TRBV7-9 to TRBJ2-7; 11 bases align to TRBD1. This CDR3 spans 19 amino acids. With V trimmed by 1 base and J by 0 bases, 11 bases remained unmatched. Germline V lookup: CDR1 SEHNR, CDR2 FQNEAQ (reference sequence). CDR3 sequence (DNA): TGTGCCAGCAGCTTAGTTGGGACAGGGGGAGGGAGGATCTCCTACGAGCAGTACTTC. This codes for CASSLVGTGGGRISYEQYF. Using reference TRBV7-9 and TRBJ2-7 for the parts outside the CDR3, the full variable domain is DTGVSQNPRHKITKRGQNVTFRCDPISEHNRLYWYRQTLGQGPEFLTYFQNEAQLEKSRLLSDRFSAERPKGSFSTLEIQRTEQGDSAMYLCASSLVGTGGGRISYEQYFGPGTRLTVT.

This chain joins TRBV9 and TRBJ1-5; TRBD1 matches at 7 bases. The germline CDR1 and CDR2 sequences are SGDLS and YYNGEE. The CDR3 length is 15 residues. V gave up 7 bases and J gave up 5 bases; unmatched junction bases: 12. CDR3 sequence: CASGLGQRADQPQHF. The CDR3 coding sequence is TGTGCCAGCGGTTTGGGACAGCGGGCGGATCAGCCCCAGCATTTT.

This clonotype was counted ten times or more. The V call is TRBV20-1, the J call TRBJ2-5; D is ambiguous. CDR3 size: 15 residues. Germline assignment: CDR1 DFQATT and CDR2 SNEGSKA (reference sequence). Trimming shortened V by 0 bases and J by 1 base, and 12 bases separated the two germline ends. CDR3 in amino acids: CSARDPVGSQETQYF. The CDR3 nucleotides are TGCAGTGCTAGAGATCCGGTCGGGTCCCAAGAGACCCAGTACTTC.

This clonotype has ten or more counts. This chain uses TRBV12-5 with TRBJ1-1, with D possibly being TRBD1 (6 bases). Per the germline V gene, CDR1 is LGHNT and CDR2 is FRNRAP. V shed 7 bases and J shed 3 bases, with 12 bases lying between them. This CDR3 contains 13 residues. In DNA form, the CDR3 reads TGTGCTAGTGACGCGACAGGTGACACTGAAGCTTTCTTT. Encoded protein: CASDATGDTEAFF. Supplemented by reference TRBV12-5 and TRBJ1-1, the full variable domain reads DARVTQTPRHKVTEMGQEVTMRCQPILGHNTVFWYRQTMMQGLELLAYFRNRAPLDDSGMPKDRFSAEMPDATLATLKIQPSEPRDSAVYFCASDATGDTEAFFGQGTRLTVV.

The chain is built from TRBV4-1 and TRBJ1-5; 7 bases line up with TRBD1. Trimming cost V 0 bases and J 5 bases; bases outside gene matches: 4. Germline values: CDR1 MGHRA, CDR2 YSYEKL. The length of the CDR3 is 15 residues. The CDR3 region has the DNA TGCGCCAGCAGCCAAGACCTGGGACAGTATCAGCCCCAGCATTTT. It encodes CASSQDLGQYQPQHF.

This clonotype occurred many times. The chain uses TRBV13 and TRBJ1-4; D remains unclear. CDR3 length equals 16 residues. Germline CDR1 and CDR2: PRHDT and FYEKMQ (reference sequence). V was pared by 3 bases and J by 7 bases, with 18 bases between. Here the CDR3 DNA reads TGTGCCAGCAGCTTCAGTTTTACGACCGATGGTGAAAAACTGTTTTTT. Translating gives CASSFSFTTDGEKLFF.

This clonotype was seen ten or more times. V usage is TRBV27 and J usage is TRBJ2-3, with 11 bases lining up with TRBD2. This CDR3 is built from 15 residues. V shed 5 bases and J 1 base; nucleotides not matched to a gene: 2. CDR1 MNHEY and CDR2 SMNVEV come from the germline V gene (reference sequence). The CDR3 protein is CASSILAGGTDTQYF. The CDR3 DNA sequence: TGTGCCAGCAGTATACTAGCGGGAGGCACAGATACGCAGTATTTT.

This chain links TRBV20-1 with TRBJ1-3, with D unclear. Trimming cost V 1 base and J 4 bases, with 14 bases left between them. Per the germline V gene, CDR1 is DFQATT and CDR2 is SNEGSKA (reference sequence). This CDR3 contains 15 residues. In nucleotides, the CDR3 is TGCAGTGCTAGAGCCTACCCGGGATCCGGAAACACCATATATTTT. It translates to CSARAYPGSGNTIYF.

At least ten counts were recorded for this clonotype. The chain has TRBV12-3 or TRBV12-4 and TRBJ2-3; no clear D gene. Trimming removed 8 bases at V and 0 bases at J, with 6 bases between. The CDR3 is made up of 12 amino acids. CDR3 DNA: TGTGCCAGCTTGAATAGCACAGATACGCAGTATTTT. It codes for CASLNSTDTQYF.

Many counts were recorded for this clonotype. V and J are TRBV12-3 or TRBV12-4 and TRBJ2-7, with TRBD1 matching over 7 bases. The CDR3 loop spans 12 amino acids. V lost 6 bases, J lost 6 bases, and 5 bases stayed unmatched. CDR3 region: CASRPTGSEQYF. The CDR3 nucleotides are TGTGCCAGCAGACCGACAGGGTCCGAGCAGTACTTC.

The V call is TRBV28, the J call TRBJ2-1; 12 bases align to TRBD2. The V and J ends lost 4 bases and 8 bases, in that order; junction bases with no gene match: 6. The CDR3 sequence is 15 residues long. CDR1 MDHEN and CDR2 SYDVKM come from the germline V gene. The CDR3 sequence is CASSSSGRAIDEQFF. CDR3 coding DNA: TGTGCCAGCAGTTCTAGCGGGAGGGCCATCGATGAGCAGTTCTTC.

Many counts were recorded for this clonotype. The chain carries TRBV7-3 and TRBJ2-3, with TRBD2 matching 8 bases. Trimming took 1 base from V and 2 from J; bases not matched to a gene: 8. The V gene's germline CDR1 is SGHTA and CDR2 FQGTGA. The CDR3 consists of 17 residues. In DNA, the CDR3 is TGTGCCAGCAGCTTAATGGGCGCGGGAGGCTCCACAGATACGCAGTATTTT. It translates to CASSLMGAGGSTDTQYF.